Below are 2 T cell receptor beta chains sequenced from a single sample in a study of T-cell reconstitution after alpha-beta-depleted transplantation in children. TCRbeta library construction was performed incorporating unique molecular identifiers. TCRdb recomputed calls from the PCR reads with MiXCR, one row per CDR3 protein. This table has 350,000 to 400,000 distinct CDR3 sequences, roughly 13% appearing once. Material: PBMCs, obtained from the stem cell graft. These receptors all stem from a human donor who donated a stem cell graft to a child with Fanconi anemia.

The chain has TRBV3-1 and TRBJ1-1, with D uncertain. This CDR3 is 13 amino acids long. Trimming pared 0 bases from V and 10 bases from J, leaving 12 bases between. CDR1 LGHDT and CDR2 YNNKEL come from the germline V gene (reference sequence). The CDR3 sequence is CASSQDPGLAAFF. The DNA for the CDR3 is TGTGCCAGCAGCCAAGACCCCGGTCTAGCAGCTTTCTTT. Looking up the rest from reference TRBV3-1 and TRBJ1-1 gives the full variable domain: DTAVSQTPKYLVTQMGNDKSIKCEQNLGHDTMYWYKQDSKKFLKIMFSYNNKELIINETVPNRFSPKSPDKAHLNLHINSLELGDSAVYFCASSQDPGLAAFFGQGTRLTVV.

The sample holds a few counts of this clonotype. The gene calls are TRBV5-1 and TRBJ2-1; 9 bases align to TRBD2. CDR1 SGHRS and CDR2 YFSETQ come from the germline V gene. CDR3 length: 15 residues. With 4 bases clipped from V and 7 bases from J, the junction kept 9 bases outside the gene matches. The chain's CDR3 is CASSVPSGAGNEQFF. Written as DNA, the CDR3 is TGCGCCAGCAGCGTCCCTAGCGGGGCTGGGAATGAGCAGTTCTTC.